The next 32 T cell receptor beta chains were all read from a single sample in a study of T cells after posttransplantation cyclophosphamide. Assay used: immunoSEQ multiplex PCR; TCRdb lists only in-frame clones, some missing. This sample yields fewer than 55,000 clones, of which roughly 92% are seen a single time; about 3% belongs to the top ten. Sequences were obtained from PBMCs. Receptors were obtained from a woman younger than 45 in good health and a related stem cell transplant donor.

This chain uses TRBV2 with TRBJ1-1; D gene unclear. The CDR3 has 13 amino acids. CDR1 and CDR2 (germline): SNHLY, FYNNEI. The V gene lost 6 bases and the J gene lost 1 base, with 9 bases spanning the gap. CDR3 in DNA: TGTGCCAGCAGGGCATACCGGAACACTGAAGCTTTCTTT. Residues: CASRAYRNTEAFF.

The CDR3 reads CAISERRGTSGGGNEQFF. The CDR3 bases are TGTGCCATCAGTGAGCGCCGAGGGACTAGCGGGGGGGGGAATGAGCAGTTCTTC. The chain carries TRBV10-3 and TRBJ2-1; 16 bases line up with TRBD2. In germline, CDR1 is ENHRY, CDR2 SYGVKD. V was pared by 2 bases and J by 7 bases, with 8 bases of the junction left unmatched. The CDR3 sequence is 18 residues long.

The gene calls are TRBV7-2 and TRBJ2-5; D is unresolved. The V end lost 0 bases, the J end lost 3 bases, and 5 bases lay between the germline ends. CDR3 length: 13 amino acids. CDR1 and CDR2 from the germline V gene are SGHTA and FQGNSA. The CDR3 DNA reads as TGTGCCAGCAGCTTAGCCTATAAAGAGACCCAGTACTTC. This gives the protein CASSLAYKETQYF.

V gene TRBV6-5 combines with J gene TRBJ1-2; TRBD1 is a possible D gene (6 bases). The V end lost 5 bases, the J end lost 4 bases, and 17 bases lay between the germline ends. The germline V gene encodes CDR1 MNHEY and CDR2 SVGAGI. The CDR3 covers 15 residues. In nucleotides, the CDR3 is TGTGCCAGCAGTCCTTCGCTACAGGGTACCTATGGCTACACCTTC. This encodes CASSPSLQGTYGYTF.

V and J are TRBV7-9 and TRBJ2-3; TRBD2 matches at 12 bases. Germline loops: CDR1 SEHNR, CDR2 FQNEAQ (reference sequence). J was trimmed by 1 base and V by 2 bases; bases with no gene match: 4. The CDR3 is 17 residues long. The CDR3 loop reads CASSLTSGGLRTDTQYF. Here the CDR3 DNA reads TGTGCCAGCAGCTTAACTAGCGGGGGGTTACGCACAGATACGCAGTATTTT.

The V gene is TRBV6-5, the J gene TRBJ1-2; D uncertain. Germline CDR1 is MNHEY and CDR2 is SVGAGI. V was cut by 6 bases and J by 6 bases, with 14 bases left in between. The CDR3 consists of 13 residues. The CDR3 reads CASSPRVWDGYTF. In DNA, the CDR3 is TGTGCCAGCAGCCCCCGGGTTTGGGATGGCTACACCTTC.

The V call is TRBV28, the J call TRBJ2-3, with TRBD2 matching 11 bases. CDR1 and CDR2 from the germline V gene are MDHEN and SYDVKM. The CDR3 is 11 residues long. The ends lost 6 bases at V and 14 bases at J; junction bases unmatched: 4. CDR3 nucleotide sequence: TGTGCCAGCAGGACCGGGACTAGCGGGTATTTT. It is translated as CASRTGTSGYF.

The chain couples TRBV16 to TRBJ1-4, with 9 nucleotides matching TRBD1. This CDR3 is built from 16 residues. Looked up from germline, CDR1 is KGHSY and CDR2 is FQNENV. V trimming: 0 bases; J trimming: 8 bases; junction bases outside the gene matches: 7. The CDR3 DNA is TGTGCCAGCAGCCAATCGGGGGGACAGGGAGGAGAAAAACTGTTTTTT. Translating it yields CASSQSGGQGGEKLFF.

The J gene is TRBJ1-1, the V gene TRBV18; 10 nucleotides line up with TRBD1. This CDR3 is built from 15 residues. V shed 3 bases, J shed 0 bases, and the junction held 1 base outside the gene matches. Germline V gives CDR1 KGHSH, CDR2 LQKENI. Here the CDR3 reads CASSPGQGMNTEAFF. CDR3 DNA sequence: TGTGCCAGCTCACCGGGACAGGGGATGAACACTGAAGCTTTCTTT. Looking up the rest from reference TRBV18 and TRBJ1-1 gives the full variable domain: NAGVMQNPRHLVRRRGQEARLRCSPMKGHSHVYWYRQLPEEGLKFMVYLQKENIIDESGMPKERFSAEFPKEGPSILRIQQVVRGDSAAYFCASSPGQGMNTEAFFGQGTRLTVV.

The genes are TRBV5-8 and TRBJ2-2; TRBD1 matches at 7 bases. The V gene end was trimmed by 4 bases and the J gene end by 4 bases; junction bases not matched to a gene: 4. The CDR3 totals 14 residues. The germline V gene has CDR1 SGHTS and CDR2 YDEGEE. The CDR3 DNA reads as TGTGCCAGCAGCAAACACAGGGGCACCGGGGAGCTGTTTTTT. It encodes CASSKHRGTGELFF.

The genes are TRBV19 and TRBJ2-2; 14 nucleotides line up with TRBD2. The V and J ends lost 5 bases and 3 bases, in that order; junction bases with no gene match: 8. The CDR3 spans 18 residues. Germline V gene data show CDR1 as LNHDA and CDR2 as SQIVND (reference sequence). The CDR3 sequence: CASSSPGLAGAYTGELFF. As DNA, the CDR3 is TGTGCCAGTAGTTCCCCGGGACTAGCGGGGGCGTACACCGGGGAGCTGTTTTTT.

The gene calls are TRBV10-3 and TRBJ1-1; D unresolved. This CDR3 is built from 13 residues. Trimming pared 4 bases from V and 5 bases from J, leaving 11 bases between. The germline CDR1 and CDR2 sequences are ENHRY and SYGVKD. CDR3 loop: CAISGTVRTEAFF. CDR3 bases: TGTGCCATCAGTGGAACAGTGAGAACTGAAGCTTTCTTT.

The rearrangement links TRBV2 to TRBJ1-5, with D uncertain. Germline V gene sequence: CDR1 SNHLY, CDR2 FYNNEI. The V end was cut by 1 base, the J end by 1 base, with 8 bases between. The CDR3 has 15 amino acids. CDR3 sequence reads: CASSEGSVSNQPQHF. The CDR3 DNA sequence: TGTGCCAGCAGTGAAGGTAGCGTCAGCAATCAGCCCCAGCATTTT.

This clone has only one observation. The chain joins TRBV7-2 to TRBJ1-2; 8 bases are a match to TRBD1. Germline lookup yields CDR1 SGHTA and CDR2 FQGNSA. V shed 0 bases, J shed 3 bases, and the junction held 6 bases outside the gene matches. The CDR3 contains 16 residues. CDR3 DNA: TGTGCCAGCAGCTTAGCGAGTCCAGGGGGCGACTATGGCTACACCTTC. Its translation is CASSLASPGGDYGYTF.

This chain joins TRBV7-6 and TRBJ2-3, with D possibly TRBD2 on 5 matching bases. From germline, CDR1 is SGHVS and CDR2 FNYEAQ. CDR3 length: 13 amino acids. Deletions cut 5 bases from V and 3 bases from J, with 9 bases between. Written as DNA, the CDR3 is TGTGCCAGCAGCCATACGGGAACAGATACGCAGTATTTT. This gives the protein CASSHTGTDTQYF.

This clone was counted between two and nine times. This sequence joins TRBV23-1 and TRBJ1-1; TRBD1 is a possible D gene (6 bases). TRBV23-1 is an open reading frame, and its role is uncertain. The V end lost 4 bases, the J end lost 4 bases, and 25 bases lay between the germline ends. This CDR3 spans 18 amino acids. The CDR3 sequence: CASSLLAGGPGGSTEAFF. CDR3 sequence (DNA): TGCGCCAGCAGTCTCCTGGCCGGGGGCCCGGGGGGTAGCACTGAAGCTTTCTTT.

The chain joins TRBV7-8 to TRBJ1-1, with 7 bases that match TRBD1. V was clipped by 2 bases and J by 7 bases; unmatched bases: 7. The germline gives CDR1 SGHVS, CDR2 FQNEAQ. This CDR3 region has 14 residues. The chain's CDR3 is CASSLSFRGSEAFF. The CDR3 coding sequence is TGTGCCAGCAGCTTAAGTTTCAGGGGGAGTGAAGCTTTCTTT.

The V gene is TRBV5-6, the J gene TRBJ1-6; D is ambiguous. The germline V gene encodes CDR1 SGHDT and CDR2 YYEEEE. The V end was cut by 2 bases, the J end by 5 bases, with 11 bases between. CDR3 length: 15 amino acids. The CDR3 region has the DNA TGTGCCAGCAGCTTTGACACCAAGCATAATTCACCCCTCCACTTT. This encodes CASSFDTKHNSPLHF.

The rearrangement uses TRBV7-2 and TRBJ1-1; weak D call: TRBD1 (5 bases). CDR1 and CDR2 (germline): SGHTA, FQGNSA. The CDR3 is made up of 15 amino acids. Trimming took off 5 bases at V and 4 bases at J, with 17 bases between the two ends. The CDR3 sequence: CASSQDMARGTEAFF. The CDR3 region has the DNA TGTGCCAGCAGCCAGGACATGGCGAGAGGCACTGAAGCTTTCTTT.

The gene calls are TRBV2 and TRBJ2-5, with D perhaps TRBD2 (5 bases). V shed 2 bases and J shed 4 bases, with 17 bases lying between them. Germline-derived CDR1 and CDR2 are SNHLY and FYNNEI. The CDR3 is 16 amino acids. DNA for the CDR3: TGTGCCAGCAGTGAAAGGGCTAGCCGAGGAGGAGAGACCCAGTACTTC. This gives the protein CASSERASRGGETQYF.

The genes are TRBV7-2 and TRBJ2-1, with D possibly being TRBD1 (5 bases). This CDR3 is built from 13 residues. Germline-derived CDR1 and CDR2 are SGHTA and FQGNSA. Deletions cut 1 base from V and 8 bases from J, with 9 bases between. The CDR3 DNA reads TGTGCCAGCAGCTTAGTTTTCAGGGATGAGCAGTTCTTC. Its protein is CASSLVFRDEQFF.

The rearrangement links TRBV6-6 to TRBJ2-3; 12 bases line up with TRBD2. J was trimmed by 4 bases and V by 6 bases; bases with no gene match: 8. CDR1 is MNHNY, CDR2 SVGAGI, per germline (reference sequence). The CDR3 consists of 16 residues. The CDR3 loop is CASSPSGGAVSDTQYF. In DNA form, the CDR3 reads TGTGCCAGCAGCCCTAGCGGGGGGGCCGTATCAGATACGCAGTATTTT.

This rearrangement joins TRBV7-3 to TRBJ2-1, with D uncertain. The CDR3 contains 12 residues. The V end lost 5 bases, the J end lost 10 bases, and 12 bases lay between the germline ends. Per the germline V gene, CDR1 is SGHTA and CDR2 is FQGTGA. The chain's CDR3 is CASSTANKEQFF. The CDR3 region has the DNA TGTGCCAGCAGCACCGCTAATAAGGAGCAGTTCTTC. The whole variable domain, remainder taken from reference TRBV7-3 and TRBJ2-1, is GAGVSQTPSNKVTEKGKYVELRCDPISGHTALYWYRQSLGQGPEFLIYFQGTGAADDSGLPNDRFFAVRPEGSVSTLKIQRTERGDSAVYLCASSTANKEQFFGPGTRLTVL.

This clone appeared a single time. This chain links TRBV4-2 with TRBJ2-5; possibly TRBD2 for D (5 bases). The CDR3 has 17 amino acids. V lost 4 bases and J 2 bases, leaving 20 bases between the germline ends. Germline V gene sequence: CDR1 LGHNA, CDR2 YNFKEQ. The CDR3 nucleotides read TGTGCCAGCAGCCGTAGGTGGCGAGCGGAGGATCAAGAGACCCAGTACTTC. Translated: CASSRRWRAEDQETQYF.

The CDR3 loop reads CASSRWTGRRSSEQFF. The CDR3, as DNA: TGTGCCAGTAGTAGGTGGACAGGGAGAAGGAGCAGTGAGCAGTTCTTC. This chain links TRBV19 with TRBJ2-1, with 8 bases matching TRBD1. CDR1 is LNHDA, CDR2 SQIVND, per germline (reference sequence). J was trimmed by 9 bases and V by 4 bases; bases with no gene match: 14. The CDR3 is 16 residues long. Full variable domain (missing parts from reference TRBV19 and TRBJ2-1): DGGITQSPKYLFRKEGQNVTLSCEQNLNHDAMYWYRQDPGQGLRLIYYSQIVNDFQKGDIAEGYSVSREKKESFPLTVTSAQKNPTAFYLCASSRWTGRRSSEQFFGPGTRLTVL.

J is TRBJ2-7 and V is TRBV11-2; 8 nucleotides align to TRBD1. The ends lost 5 bases at V and 2 bases at J; junction bases unmatched: 11. Germline CDR1 is SGHAT and CDR2 is FQNNGV. This CDR3 comprises 16 residues. CDR3 amino acids: CASSPLSSDRAYEQYF. As DNA, the CDR3 is TGTGCCAGCAGCCCTCTCTCCTCGGACAGGGCCTACGAGCAGTACTTC.

The rearrangement uses TRBV10-2 and TRBJ1-2; TRBD1 matches at 10 bases. The length of the CDR3 is 13 residues. Germline V gives CDR1 WSHSY, CDR2 SAAADI. V shed 6 bases and J 5 bases; nucleotides not matched to a gene: 3. The CDR3 DNA follows: TGCGCCAGCAGCGCGGGACAGGGGTATGGCTACACCTTC. Encoded protein: CASSAGQGYGYTF.

This clone was seen a single time. The chain links TRBV18 to TRBJ1-1; D may be TRBD1 (6 bases). CDR3 length: 13 amino acids. V lost 5 bases to trimming and J lost 5 bases, with 12 bases between them. CDR1 KGHSH and CDR2 LQKENI come from the germline V gene. CDR3 amino acids: CASSSGENTEAFF. In DNA, the CDR3 is TGTGCCAGCTCATCAGGGGAGAATACTGAAGCTTTCTTT.

The chain is built from TRBV19 and TRBJ2-3, with D possibly TRBD1 on 6 matching bases. Between the trimmed V and J ends, which lost 5 bases and 0 bases, there was a span of 15 bases. Per germline, CDR1 LNHDA and CDR2 SQIVND (reference sequence). The CDR3 consists of 16 residues. The CDR3 spells CASSSYRERSTDTQYF. The DNA for the CDR3 is TGTGCCAGTAGTTCCTACAGGGAAAGGAGCACAGATACGCAGTATTTT.

The sample holds one count of this clone. The chain joins TRBV30 to TRBJ1-1, with 7 bases identical to TRBD1. With V trimmed by 3 bases and J by 1 base, 5 bases remained unmatched. The CDR3 is made up of 14 amino acids. Germline V gives CDR1 GTSNPN, CDR2 SVGIG (reference sequence). The CDR3 spells CAWRRDSGNTEAFF. CDR3 DNA: TGTGCCTGGAGACGGGACAGTGGGAACACTGAAGCTTTCTTT.

The chain joins TRBV4-1 to TRBJ1-1, with unresolved D. The CDR3 is 16 amino acids. The germline CDR1 and CDR2 sequences are MGHRA and YSYEKL. V lost 0 bases and J 0 bases, leaving 11 bases between the germline ends. The CDR3 spells CASSQEGRRLNTEAFF. CDR3 bases: TGCGCCAGCAGCCAAGAAGGGAGGAGATTGAACACTGAAGCTTTCTTT.

This sequence joins TRBV6-1 and TRBJ2-2; the D gene is possibly TRBD1 (5 bases). The V gene's germline CDR1 is MNHNS and CDR2 SASEGT. The CDR3 spans 14 residues. V was shortened by 4 bases and J by 5 bases, with 11 bases between the two germline ends. CDR3 bases: TGTGCCAGCAGTGGTGCTAGGGGAACCGGGGAGCTGTTTTTT. It specifies CASSGARGTGELFF.